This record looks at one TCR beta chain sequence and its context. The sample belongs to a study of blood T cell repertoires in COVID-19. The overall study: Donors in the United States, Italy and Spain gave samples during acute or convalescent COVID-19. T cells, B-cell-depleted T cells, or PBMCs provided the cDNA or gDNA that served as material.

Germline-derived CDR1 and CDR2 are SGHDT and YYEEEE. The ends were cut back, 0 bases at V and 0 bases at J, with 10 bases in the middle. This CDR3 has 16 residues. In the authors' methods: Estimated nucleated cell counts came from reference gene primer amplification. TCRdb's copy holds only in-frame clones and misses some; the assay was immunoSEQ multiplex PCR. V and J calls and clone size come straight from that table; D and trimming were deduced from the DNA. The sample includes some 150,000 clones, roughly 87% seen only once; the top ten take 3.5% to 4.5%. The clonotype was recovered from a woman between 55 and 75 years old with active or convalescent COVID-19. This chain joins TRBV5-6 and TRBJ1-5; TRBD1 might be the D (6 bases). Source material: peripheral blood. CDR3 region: CASSLAGTYSNQPQHF. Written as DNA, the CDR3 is TGTGCCAGCAGCTTGGCAGGGACATATAGCAATCAGCCCCAGCATTTT.